This T cell receptor (beta chain) was obtained from a study of Ad26.COV2.S vaccination and SARS-CoV-2 variants. Study overall: Ad26.COV2.S was injected intramuscularly once or twice, 56 days apart. General study points: Vaccine and placebo groups showed comparable non-spike TCR breadth.

Clones were read by immunoSEQ multiplex PCR, and TCRdb kept only the in-frame ones, dropping some. Of 300,000 to 400,000 clones listed, around 86% were seen once; the top ten hold 3.4%. This clone has just one count. Its matching antigen is unknown. Treatment meaning: roughly 19 received Ad26.COV2.S at low or high dose, single or two shots; 5 received placebo; per-sample allocation not given. Samples were taken on day 63 after the first vaccine or placebo injection. Vaccination used an Ad26 vector expressing Wuhan-strain SARS-CoV-2 spike. V lost 6 bases and J lost 7; bases outside the gene matches: 12. The CDR3 runs to 15 residues. The V gene's germline CDR1 is MNHEY and CDR2 SVGAGI.

Specimen: peripheral blood, collected in a trial of Ad26.COV2.S vaccine versus placebo. The J gene is TRBJ2-1, the V gene TRBV6-5; 7 bases are a match to TRBD2. The sequence derives from a person aged 18-65 years who received the Ad26.COV2.S COVID-19 vaccine or a placebo. Here the CDR3 reads CASRKAGRLENEQFF. CDR3 coding DNA: TGTGCCAGCAGAAAAGCGGGGAGGTTGGAGAATGAGCAGTTCTTC.